What follows describes a single T cell receptor (beta chain). Its antigen is undetermined. Produced via immunoSEQ multiplex PCR; TCRdb's table is partial and in-frame only. The table lists tens of thousands of clones, around 78% of them singletons, with around 1% in the top ten. This specimen comes from a study of STAT5B mutations in CD4+ large granular lymphocyte leukemia. Findings and caveats of the study: Patient CD4-sorted repertoires looked more clonal than healthy CD4+ repertoires, even without putative leukemic clones.

CDR1 and CDR2 from the germline V gene are SEHNR and FQNEAQ (reference sequence). This CDR3 has 12 amino acids. V was pared by 1 base and J by 6 bases, with 6 bases between. Material for sequencing was CD4+ T cells from blood buffy coats. The clonotype was recovered from a human donor in good health. The V and J genes are TRBV7-9 and TRBJ1-1; no firm D call. The CDR3 nucleotides are TGTGCCAGCAGCTTAGTAAGTCCTGAAGCTTTCTTT. The encoded protein is CASSLVSPEAFF.